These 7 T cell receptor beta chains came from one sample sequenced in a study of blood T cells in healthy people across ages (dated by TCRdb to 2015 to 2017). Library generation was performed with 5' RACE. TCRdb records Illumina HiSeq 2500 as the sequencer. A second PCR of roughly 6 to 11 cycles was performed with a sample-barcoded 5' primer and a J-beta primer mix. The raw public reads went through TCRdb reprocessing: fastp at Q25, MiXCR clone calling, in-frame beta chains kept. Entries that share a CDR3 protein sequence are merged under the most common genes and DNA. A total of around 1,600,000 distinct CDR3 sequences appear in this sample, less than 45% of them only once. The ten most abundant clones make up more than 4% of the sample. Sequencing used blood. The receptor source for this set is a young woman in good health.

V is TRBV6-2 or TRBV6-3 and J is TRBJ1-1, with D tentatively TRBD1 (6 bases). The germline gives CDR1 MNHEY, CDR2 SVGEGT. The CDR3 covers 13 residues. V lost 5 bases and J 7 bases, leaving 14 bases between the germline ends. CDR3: CASSVQGWNEAFF. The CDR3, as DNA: TGTGCCAGCAGTGTACAGGGTTGGAATGAAGCTTTCTTT.

CDR3 coding DNA: TGTGCCAGCACCCTACTGACTGAAGCTTTCTTT. It specifies CASTLLTEAFF. This chain joins TRBV7-9 and TRBJ1-1, with unresolved D. Trimming removed 7 bases at V and 5 bases at J, with 8 bases between. Germline V gene data show CDR1 as SEHNR and CDR2 as FQNEAQ (reference sequence). This CDR3 has 11 amino acids.

The DNA for the CDR3 is TGTGCCAGCAGCGTAGGGATGGCCACTGAAGCTTTCTTT. Translating it yields CASSVGMATEAFF. This chain links TRBV9 with TRBJ1-1, with unresolved D. The CDR3 covers 13 residues. Germline-derived CDR1 and CDR2 are SGDLS and YYNGEE. V gave up 0 bases and J gave up 4 bases, with 7 bases separating them.

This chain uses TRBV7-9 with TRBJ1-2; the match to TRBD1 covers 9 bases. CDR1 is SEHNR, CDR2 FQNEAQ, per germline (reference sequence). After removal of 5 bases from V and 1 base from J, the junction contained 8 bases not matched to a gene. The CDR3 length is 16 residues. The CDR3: CASSPRTGVNNYGYTF. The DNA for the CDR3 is TGTGCCAGCAGCCCACGGACAGGGGTAAATAACTATGGCTACACCTTC.

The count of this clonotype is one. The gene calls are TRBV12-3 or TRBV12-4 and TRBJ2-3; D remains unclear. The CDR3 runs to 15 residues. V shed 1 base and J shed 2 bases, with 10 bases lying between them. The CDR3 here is CASSLEYLYTDTQYF. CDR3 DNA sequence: TGTGCCAGCAGTTTAGAGTATTTATACACAGATACGCAGTATTTT.

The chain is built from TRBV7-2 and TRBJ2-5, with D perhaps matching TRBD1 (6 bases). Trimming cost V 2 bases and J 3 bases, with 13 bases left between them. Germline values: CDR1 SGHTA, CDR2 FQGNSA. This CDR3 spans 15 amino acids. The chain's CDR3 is CASSLRGRGEETQYF. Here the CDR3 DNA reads TGTGCCAGCAGCTTAAGGGGCAGGGGAGAAGAGACCCAGTACTTC.

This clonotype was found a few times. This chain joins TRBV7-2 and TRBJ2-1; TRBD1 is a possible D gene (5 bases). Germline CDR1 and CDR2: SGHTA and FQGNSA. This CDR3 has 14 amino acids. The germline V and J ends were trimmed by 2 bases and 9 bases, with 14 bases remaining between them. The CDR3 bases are TGTGCCAGCAGCTTAAGAGTCAGGGATCCTGAGCAGTTCTTC. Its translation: CASSLRVRDPEQFF.